This TCR beta chain is from a study of spatial heterogeneity in lung cancer. Study summary: Counts of TCR transcripts in tumor regions tracked strongly with a T cell module score that came from matched bulk RNA-seq. Study-wide results and limits: The study found that expanded intratumoral alpha and beta TCR counts tracked tumor mutation counts. Ubiquitous expanded TCR counts tracked ubiquitous nonsynonymous mutations, and regional counts tracked regional ones.

This CDR3 comprises 13 residues. The V and J ends lost 1 base and 2 bases respectively, with 6 bases between them. The germline CDR1 and CDR2 sequences are SGHKS and YYEKEE (reference sequence). At least ten counts were recorded for this clonotype. Its antigen is currently unknown. TCRdb fed the 5' RACE reads into MiXCR, producing one record per CDR3 protein. The sample has around 20,000 distinct CDR3 sequences, around 6.9% seen once. Time point of the sample: sample taken at primary tumor resection. No cells were sorted before sequencing. The whole RNA sequenced was extracted from tumor, nontumor lung or frozen PBMC.

The genes are TRBV5-5 and TRBJ2-5, with D unclear. The source of this sequence is a male donor with early-stage non-small cell lung cancer. This specimen consisted of lung tumor tissue, obtained at surgery. CDR3 amino acids: CASSLFLQETQYF. The CDR3 DNA follows: TGTGCCAGCAGCTTGTTTCTGCAAGAGACCCAGTACTTC.